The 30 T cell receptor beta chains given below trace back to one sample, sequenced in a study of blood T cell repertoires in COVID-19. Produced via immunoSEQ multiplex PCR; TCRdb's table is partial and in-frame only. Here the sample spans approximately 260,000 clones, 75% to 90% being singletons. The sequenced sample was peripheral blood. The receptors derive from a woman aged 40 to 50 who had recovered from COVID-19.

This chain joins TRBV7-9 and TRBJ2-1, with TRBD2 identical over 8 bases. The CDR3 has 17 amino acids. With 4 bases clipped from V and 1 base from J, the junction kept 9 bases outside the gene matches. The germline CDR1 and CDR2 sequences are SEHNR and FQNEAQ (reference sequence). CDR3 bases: TGTGCCAGCAGCTATGGCGGGCTAGCGGGTTCCTACAATGAGCAGTTCTTC. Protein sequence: CASSYGGLAGSYNEQFF.

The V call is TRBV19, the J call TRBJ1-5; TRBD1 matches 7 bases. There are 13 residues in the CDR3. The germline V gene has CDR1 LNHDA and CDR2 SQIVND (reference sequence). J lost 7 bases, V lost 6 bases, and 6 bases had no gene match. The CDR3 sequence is CASSLTGVQPQHF. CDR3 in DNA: TGTGCCAGTAGCCTAACAGGGGTCCAGCCCCAGCATTTT.

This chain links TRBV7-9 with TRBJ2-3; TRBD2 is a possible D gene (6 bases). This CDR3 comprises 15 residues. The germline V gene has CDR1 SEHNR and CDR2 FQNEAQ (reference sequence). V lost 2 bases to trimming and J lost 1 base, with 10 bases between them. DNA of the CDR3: TGTGCCAGCAGCTTAATGCCGGGGGGCACAGATACGCAGTATTTT. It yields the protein CASSLMPGGTDTQYF.

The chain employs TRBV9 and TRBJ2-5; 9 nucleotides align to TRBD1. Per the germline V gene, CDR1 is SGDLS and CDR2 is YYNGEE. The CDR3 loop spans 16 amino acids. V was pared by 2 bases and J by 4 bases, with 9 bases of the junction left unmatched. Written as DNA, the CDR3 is TGTGCCAGCAGCGTGGGGACAGGGCGAGAGGGAGAGACCCAGTACTTC. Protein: CASSVGTGREGETQYF.

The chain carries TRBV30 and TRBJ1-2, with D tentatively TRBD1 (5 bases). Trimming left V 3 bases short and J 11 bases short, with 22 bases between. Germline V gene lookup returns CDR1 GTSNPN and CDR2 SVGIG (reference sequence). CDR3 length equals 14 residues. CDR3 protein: CAWRDSGRGMDYTF. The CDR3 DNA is TGTGCCTGGAGGGATTCGGGGCGGGGGATGGATTACACCTTC.

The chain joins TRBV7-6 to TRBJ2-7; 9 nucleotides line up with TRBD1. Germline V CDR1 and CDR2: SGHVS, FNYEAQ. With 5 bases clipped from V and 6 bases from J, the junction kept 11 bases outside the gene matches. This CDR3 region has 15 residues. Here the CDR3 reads CASSPLSGTGIEQYF. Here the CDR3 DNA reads TGTGCCAGCAGCCCCCTTAGTGGGACAGGGATCGAGCAGTACTTC.

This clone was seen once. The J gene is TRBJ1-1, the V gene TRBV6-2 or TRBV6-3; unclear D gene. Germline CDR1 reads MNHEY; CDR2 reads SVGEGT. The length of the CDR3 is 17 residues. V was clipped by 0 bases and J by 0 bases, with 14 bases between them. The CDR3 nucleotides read TGTGCCAGCAGTTACTCGATACAGCATTCAGTGAACACTGAAGCTTTCTTT. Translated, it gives CASSYSIQHSVNTEAFF.

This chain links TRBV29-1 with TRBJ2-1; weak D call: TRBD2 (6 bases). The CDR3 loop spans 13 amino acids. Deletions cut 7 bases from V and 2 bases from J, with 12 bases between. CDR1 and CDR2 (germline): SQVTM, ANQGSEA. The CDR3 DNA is TGCAGCGCTACCGGCGGGACCTACAATGAGCAGTTCTTC. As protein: CSATGGTYNEQFF.

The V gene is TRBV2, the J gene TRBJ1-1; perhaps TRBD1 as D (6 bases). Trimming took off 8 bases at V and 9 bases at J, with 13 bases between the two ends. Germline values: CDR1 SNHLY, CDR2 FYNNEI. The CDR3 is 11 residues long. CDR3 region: CASGSGGQAFF. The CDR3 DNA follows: TGTGCCAGCGGGTCGGGGGGCCAAGCTTTCTTT.

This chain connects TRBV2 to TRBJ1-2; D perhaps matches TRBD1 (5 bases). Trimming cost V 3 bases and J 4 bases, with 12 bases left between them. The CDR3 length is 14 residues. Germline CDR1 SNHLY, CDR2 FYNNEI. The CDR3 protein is CASSEDRQSYGYTF. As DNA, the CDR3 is TGTGCCAGCAGTGAGGATCGACAGTCCTATGGCTACACCTTC.

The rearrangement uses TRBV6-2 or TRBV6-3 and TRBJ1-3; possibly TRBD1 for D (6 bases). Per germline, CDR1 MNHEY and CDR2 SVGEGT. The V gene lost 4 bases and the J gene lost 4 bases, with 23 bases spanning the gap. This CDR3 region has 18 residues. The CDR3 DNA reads TGTGCCAGCAGTTCCGCCATGGACAGTTCGACATGGGGAAACACCATATATTTT. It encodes CASSSAMDSSTWGNTIYF.

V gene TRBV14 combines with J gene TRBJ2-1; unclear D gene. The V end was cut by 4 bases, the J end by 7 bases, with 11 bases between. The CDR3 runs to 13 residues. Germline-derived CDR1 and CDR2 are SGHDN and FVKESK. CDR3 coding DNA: TGTGCCAGCAGCCGGAGCGTCTGGAATGAGCAGTTCTTC. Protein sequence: CASSRSVWNEQFF. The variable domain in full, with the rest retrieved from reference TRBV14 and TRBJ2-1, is EAGVTQFPSHSVIEKGQTVTLRCDPISGHDNLYWYRRVMGKEIKFLLHFVKESKQDESGMPNNRFLAERTGGTYSTLKVQPAELEDSGVYFCASSRSVWNEQFFGPGTRLTVL.

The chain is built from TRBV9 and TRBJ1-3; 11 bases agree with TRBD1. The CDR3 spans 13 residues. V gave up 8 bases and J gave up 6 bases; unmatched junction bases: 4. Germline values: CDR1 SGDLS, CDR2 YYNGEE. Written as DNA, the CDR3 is TGTGCCAGTACGGGACAGGGGGTAAACACCATATATTTT. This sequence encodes CASTGQGVNTIYF. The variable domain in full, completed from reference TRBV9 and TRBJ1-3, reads DSGVTQTPKHLITATGQRVTLRCSPRSGDLSVYWYQQSLDQGLQFLIQYYNGEERAKGNILERFSAQQFPDLHSELNLSSLELGDSALYFCASTGQGVNTIYFGEGSWLTVV.

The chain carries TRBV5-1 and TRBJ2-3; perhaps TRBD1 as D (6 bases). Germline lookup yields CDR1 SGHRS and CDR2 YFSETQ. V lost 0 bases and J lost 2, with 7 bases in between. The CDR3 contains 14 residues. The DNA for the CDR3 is TGCGCCAGCAGCTTGGACAGGGTCACAGATACGCAGTATTTT. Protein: CASSLDRVTDTQYF.

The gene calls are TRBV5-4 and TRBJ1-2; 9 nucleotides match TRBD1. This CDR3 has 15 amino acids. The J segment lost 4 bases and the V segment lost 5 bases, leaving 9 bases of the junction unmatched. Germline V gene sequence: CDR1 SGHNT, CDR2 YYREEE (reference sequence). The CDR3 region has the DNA TGTGCCAGCAGGAACGGGACAGGGAATTTCTATGGCTACACCTTC. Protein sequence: CASRNGTGNFYGYTF.

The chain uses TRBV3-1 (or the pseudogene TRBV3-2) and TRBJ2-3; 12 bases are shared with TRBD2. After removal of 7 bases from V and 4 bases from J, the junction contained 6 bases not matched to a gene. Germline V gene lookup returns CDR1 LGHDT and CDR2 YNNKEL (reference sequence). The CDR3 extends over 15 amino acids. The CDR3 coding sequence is TGTGCCAGCACCCTAGCGGGGGGGTTGTCAGATACGCAGTATTTT. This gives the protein CASTLAGGLSDTQYF.

CDR3 DNA: TGTGCCAGCAGCCGTCAGACAGGGGGGAGGACCGGGGAGCTGTTTTTT. Protein product: CASSRQTGGRTGELFF. The V gene is TRBV3-1 (or the pseudogene TRBV3-2), the J gene TRBJ2-2; 9 bases are a match to TRBD1. The CDR3 loop spans 16 amino acids. Germline lookup yields CDR1 LGHDT and CDR2 YNNKEL (reference sequence). The junction had 8 bases not matched to a gene; V was cut back by 4 bases and J by 5 bases.

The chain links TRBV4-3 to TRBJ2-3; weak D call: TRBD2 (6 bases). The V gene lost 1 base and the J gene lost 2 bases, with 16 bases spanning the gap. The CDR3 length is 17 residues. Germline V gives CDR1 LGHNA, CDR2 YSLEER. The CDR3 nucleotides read TGCGCCAGCAGCCAAGTTGCGGGGCTATTTCCCACAGATACGCAGTATTTT. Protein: CASSQVAGLFPTDTQYF.

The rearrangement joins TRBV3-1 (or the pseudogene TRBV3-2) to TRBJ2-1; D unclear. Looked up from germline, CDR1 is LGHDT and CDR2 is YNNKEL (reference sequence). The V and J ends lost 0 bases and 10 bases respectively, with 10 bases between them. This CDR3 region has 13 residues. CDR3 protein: CASSQEWAREQFF. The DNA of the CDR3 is TGTGCCAGCAGCCAAGAGTGGGCTCGGGAGCAGTTCTTC.

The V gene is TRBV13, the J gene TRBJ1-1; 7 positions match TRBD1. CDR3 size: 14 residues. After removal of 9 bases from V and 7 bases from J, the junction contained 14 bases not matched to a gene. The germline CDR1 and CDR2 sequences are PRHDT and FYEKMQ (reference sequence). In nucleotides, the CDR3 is TGTGCCAGTTCTCCGCCTAGGGGGCGGGGTGAAGCTTTCTTT. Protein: CASSPPRGRGEAFF.

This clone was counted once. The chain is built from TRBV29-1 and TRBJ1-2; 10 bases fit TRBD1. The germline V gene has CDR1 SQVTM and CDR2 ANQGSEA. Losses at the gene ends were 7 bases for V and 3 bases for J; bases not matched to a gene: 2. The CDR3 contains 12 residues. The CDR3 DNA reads TGCAGCGCAGGACAGGGGGACTATGGCTACACCTTC. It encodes CSAGQGDYGYTF.

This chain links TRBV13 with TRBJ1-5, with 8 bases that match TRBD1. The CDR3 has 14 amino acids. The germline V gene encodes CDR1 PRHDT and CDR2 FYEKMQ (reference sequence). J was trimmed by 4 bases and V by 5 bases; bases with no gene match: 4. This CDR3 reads CASSAGQGNQPQHF. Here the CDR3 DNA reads TGTGCCAGCAGCGCCGGACAGGGAAATCAGCCCCAGCATTTT.

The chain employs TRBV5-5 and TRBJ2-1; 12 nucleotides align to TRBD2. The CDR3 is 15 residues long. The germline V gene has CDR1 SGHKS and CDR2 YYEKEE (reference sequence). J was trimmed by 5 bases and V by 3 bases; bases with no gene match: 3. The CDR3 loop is CASSWRLAGDNEQFF. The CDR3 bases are TGTGCCAGCAGCTGGAGACTAGCGGGGGACAATGAGCAGTTCTTC.

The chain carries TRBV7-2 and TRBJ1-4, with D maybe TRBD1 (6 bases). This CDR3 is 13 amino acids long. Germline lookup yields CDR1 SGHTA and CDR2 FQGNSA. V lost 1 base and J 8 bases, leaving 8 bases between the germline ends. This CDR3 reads CASSLGTAEKLFF. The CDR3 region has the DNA TGTGCCAGCAGCTTAGGGACAGCAGAAAAACTGTTTTTT.

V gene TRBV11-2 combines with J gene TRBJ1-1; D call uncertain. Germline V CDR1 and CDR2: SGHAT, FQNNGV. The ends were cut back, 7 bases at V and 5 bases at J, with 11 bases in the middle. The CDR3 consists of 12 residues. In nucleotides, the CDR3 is TGTGCCAGCACCATCGGAGGGACTGAAGCTTTCTTT. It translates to CASTIGGTEAFF.

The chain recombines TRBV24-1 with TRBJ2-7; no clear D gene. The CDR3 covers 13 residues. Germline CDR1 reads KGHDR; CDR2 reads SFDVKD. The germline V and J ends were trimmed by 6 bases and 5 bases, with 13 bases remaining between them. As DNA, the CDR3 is TGTGCCACCAGTCCCGGGTCTTCCCACGAGCAGTACTTC. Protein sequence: CATSPGSSHEQYF.

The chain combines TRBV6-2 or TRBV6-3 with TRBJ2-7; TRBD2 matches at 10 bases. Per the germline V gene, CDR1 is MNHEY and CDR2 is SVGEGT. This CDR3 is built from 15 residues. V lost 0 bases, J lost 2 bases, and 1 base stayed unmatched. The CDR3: CASSYSSGRAYEQYV. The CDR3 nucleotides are TGTGCCAGCAGTTACTCCAGCGGGAGGGCCTACGAGCAGTACGTC.

In nucleotides, the CDR3 is TGTGCCAGCTCACGAATGGACAAATACTACGAGCAGTACTTC. Residues: CASSRMDKYYEQYF. The chain couples TRBV18 to TRBJ2-7; a possible D gene is TRBD1 (5 bases). Trimming took off 4 bases at V and 3 bases at J, with 13 bases between the two ends. The CDR3 loop spans 14 amino acids. Germline assignment: CDR1 KGHSH and CDR2 LQKENI. Variable domain in full (rest from reference TRBV18 and TRBJ2-7): NAGVMQNPRHLVRRRGQEARLRCSPMKGHSHVYWYRQLPEEGLKFMVYLQKENIIDESGMPKERFSAEFPKEGPSILRIQQVVRGDSAAYFCASSRMDKYYEQYFGPGTRLTVT.

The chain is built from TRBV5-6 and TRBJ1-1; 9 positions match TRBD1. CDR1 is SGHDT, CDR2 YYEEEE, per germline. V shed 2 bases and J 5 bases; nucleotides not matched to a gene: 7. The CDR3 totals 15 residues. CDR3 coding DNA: TGTGCCAGCAGCTTAAGACAGGGGGTAGCGACTGAAGCTTTCTTT. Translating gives CASSLRQGVATEAFF.

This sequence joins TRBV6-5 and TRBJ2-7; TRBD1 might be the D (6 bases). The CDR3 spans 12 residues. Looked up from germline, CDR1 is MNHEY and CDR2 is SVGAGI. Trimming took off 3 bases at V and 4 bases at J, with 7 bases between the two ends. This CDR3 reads CASSYQGYEQYF. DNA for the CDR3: TGTGCCAGCAGTTATCAGGGGTACGAGCAGTACTTC.